The rows below give T cell receptor beta chains drawn from one sample of a study of cytomegalovirus exposure and HLA in healthy donors. Produced via immunoSEQ multiplex PCR; TCRdb's table is partial and in-frame only. The sample holds 240,000 or so clones, 86% seen once. Sequenced material: PBMCs. The receptor set was obtained from a woman aged 25-40 years in good health and CMV-seropositive. Each CDR3 is given with its conserved first and last residue. D genes are given only for firm matches. Some rows have no size entry. The others give once, few or many, or a class for an expanded clone.

length | J | size | V | D | CDR3 | DNA
14 | TRBJ2-5 | . | TRBV6-6 | . | CASSYSPAEETQYF | TGTGCCAGCAGTTACTCGCCAGCGGAAGAGACCCAGTACTTC
14 | TRBJ1-5 | . | TRBV6-6 | . | CASSYLGRDQPQHF | TGTGCCAGCAGTTACTTGGGGAGGGATCAGCCCCAGCATTTT
15 | TRBJ1-2 | . | TRBV7-9 | . | CASSPSEGLVYGYTF | TGTGCCAGCAGCCCCTCCGAGGGTTTAGTCTATGGCTACACCTTC
15 | TRBJ1-1 | . | TRBV27 | . | CASSLGYRRGTEAFF | TGTGCCAGCAGTTTAGGGTACCGAAGGGGCACTGAAGCTTTCTTT
16 | TRBJ2-3 | . | TRBV2 | TRBD2 | CASSALAGISTDTQYF | TGTGCCAGCAGTGCCTTAGCGGGGATTAGCACAGATACGCAGTATTTT
15 | TRBJ1-2 | . | TRBV5-1 | TRBD1 | CASSNRRQGLDGYTF | TGCGCCAGCAGCAACCGTCGACAGGGTCTGGATGGCTACACCTTC
15 | TRBJ2-2 | . | TRBV5-1 | . | CASSRLGGGAGELFF | TGCGCCAGCAGCCGCTTAGGAGGGGGCGCTGGGGAGCTGTTTTTT
15 | TRBJ2-7 | few | TRBV5-1 | TRBD2 | CASSPSPPSGDEQYF | TGCGCCAGCAGCCCGTCCCCCCCTAGCGGGGACGAGCAGTACTTC
13 | TRBJ1-2 | . | TRBV5-8 | TRBD1 | CASSSTGIYGYTF | TGTGCCAGCAGTTCGACAGGGATCTATGGCTACACCTTC
18 | TRBJ2-3 | . | TRBV19 | TRBD2 | CASSITPGLAGELDTQYF | TGTGCCAGTAGTATAACCCCTGGACTAGCGGGAGAGTTAGATACGCAGTATTTT
12 | TRBJ1-1 | . | TRBV18 | TRBD1 | CASSRDRVEAFF | TGTGCCAGCTCAAGGGACAGGGTTGAAGCTTTCTTT
17 | TRBJ1-2 | . | TRBV14 | . | CASSQDRFKEANYGYTF | TGTGCCAGCAGCCAAGACAGGTTCAAGGAGGCTAACTATGGCTACACCTTC
15 | TRBJ2-1 | . | TRBV10-3 | . | CAIRDWRTDAPEQFF | TGTGCCATCAGAGACTGGAGGACCGACGCTCCAGAGCAGTTCTTC
14 | TRBJ2-1 | . | TRBV5-8 | . | CASSLRSSYNEQFF | TGTGCCAGCAGCTTAAGGAGCTCCTACAATGAGCAGTTCTTC
14 | TRBJ2-1 | once | TRBV6-1 | TRBD2 | CAILKSGTSDEQFF | TGTGCCATTCTGAAATCCGGGACTAGCGATGAGCAGTTCTTC
14 | TRBJ2-7 | . | TRBV19 | . | CASSIGRMAYEQYF | TGTGCCAGTAGTATCGGGAGAATGGCCTACGAGCAGTACTTC
15 | TRBJ2-5 | . | TRBV7-3 | . | CASSTGGAGQETQYF | TGTGCCAGCAGCACAGGAGGGGCAGGGCAAGAGACCCAGTACTTC
15 | TRBJ1-1 | . | TRBV6-1 | . | CASSKQTQGGTEAFF | TGTGCCAGCAGTAAACAGACCCAGGGAGGAACTGAAGCTTTCTTT
11 | TRBJ2-5 | . | TRBV2 | . | CATTGQETQYF | TGTGCCACCACGGGGCAAGAGACCCAGTACTTC